The 9 T cell receptor beta chains presented below share a single source sample, sequenced in a study of blood T cell repertoires in COVID-19. Using immunoSEQ multiplex PCR, the repertoire was profiled, and TCRdb retains in-frame clones only, with some absent. Among about 180,000 clones listed, 82% were seen once. Sample: PBMCs or T cells enriched from blood (not recorded which). Receptors originate from a man aged 55-75 years who had recovered from COVID-19.

The chain recombines TRBV19 with TRBJ1-5; D uncertain. V shed 8 bases and J shed 0 bases, with 14 bases lying between them. The CDR3 totals 15 residues. Germline values: CDR1 LNHDA, CDR2 SQIVND (reference sequence). CDR3 in amino acids: CASSYVADSNQPQHF. The DNA for the CDR3 is TGTGCCAGTTCATATGTTGCAGATAGCAATCAGCCCCAGCATTTT.

This rearrangement joins TRBV7-9 to TRBJ2-1, with 11 positions matching TRBD1. With V trimmed by 4 bases and J by 6 bases, 11 bases remained unmatched. The germline V gene encodes CDR1 SEHNR and CDR2 FQNEAQ (reference sequence). CDR3 length equals 17 residues. The CDR3 DNA follows: TGTGCCAGCAGCTGGGACAGGGGGACTCGTATGTTCAATGAGCAGTTCTTC. It specifies CASSWDRGTRMFNEQFF. Looking up the rest from reference TRBV7-9 and TRBJ2-1 gives the full variable domain: DTGVSQNPRHKITKRGQNVTFRCDPISEHNRLYWYRQTLGQGPEFLTYFQNEAQLEKSRLLSDRFSAERPKGSFSTLEIQRTEQGDSAMYLCASSWDRGTRMFNEQFFGPGTRLTVL.

CDR3 loop: CASSLLLDREDTIYF. CDR3 nucleotide sequence: TGTGCCAGCAGCCTTCTTTTAGACAGGGAAGACACCATATATTTT. This rearrangement joins TRBV7-2 to TRBJ1-3; 7 positions agree with TRBD1. This CDR3 region has 15 residues. V was clipped by 5 bases and J by 8 bases; unmatched bases: 12. CDR1 SGHTA and CDR2 FQGNSA come from the germline V gene.

This chain connects TRBV28 to TRBJ1-5; D is unclear. Germline CDR1 and CDR2: MDHEN and SYDVKM. This CDR3 spans 13 amino acids. The V and J ends lost 2 bases and 4 bases respectively, with 6 bases between them. CDR3 nucleotide sequence: TGTGCCAGCAGTTTAACAGTTAATCAGCCCCAGCATTTT. Protein sequence: CASSLTVNQPQHF. Filled out from reference TRBV28 and TRBJ1-5, the complete variable domain reads DVKVTQSSRYLVKRTGEKVFLECVQDMDHENMFWYRQDPGLGLRLIYFSYDVKMKEKGDIPEGYSVSREKKERFSLILESASTNQTSMYLCASSLTVNQPQHFGDGTRLSIL.

The chain combines TRBV29-1 with TRBJ2-7, with 11 positions matching TRBD2. Trimming at V came to 6 bases and at J to 6 bases, leaving 10 bases not matched to a gene. Germline V CDR1 and CDR2: SQVTM, ANQGSEA. CDR3 length: 14 amino acids. The CDR3 is CSVVGLAGLGEQYF. CDR3 sequence (DNA): TGCAGCGTCGTAGGACTAGCGGGTTTGGGCGAGCAGTACTTC.

This chain connects TRBV6-5 to TRBJ2-2; tentatively, D is TRBD1 (5 bases). V was clipped by 8 bases and J by 0 bases, with 10 bases between them. Germline V gene sequence: CDR1 MNHEY, CDR2 SVGAGI. The CDR3 is made up of 14 amino acids. The CDR3 coding sequence is TGTGCCAGCCCAGGGAAATCGAACACCGGGGAGCTGTTTTTT. This gives the protein CASPGKSNTGELFF.

The sample holds a few counts of this clone. This chain uses TRBV6-5 with TRBJ1-1; no clear D. This CDR3 has 14 residues. Between the trimmed V and J ends, which lost 6 bases and 1 base, there was a span of 12 bases. Germline CDR1 MNHEY, CDR2 SVGAGI. DNA of the CDR3: TGTGCCAGCAGGCCCCGAGAGTCGAACACTGAAGCTTTCTTT. It codes for CASRPRESNTEAFF.

This clone was recorded once. The rearrangement joins TRBV2 to TRBJ1-3; D gene unclear. The CDR3 sequence is 13 residues long. V lost 4 bases and J lost 4, with 8 bases in between. Per the germline V gene, CDR1 is SNHLY and CDR2 is FYNNEI. The CDR3 sequence: CASSVQSGNTIYF. DNA of the CDR3: TGTGCCAGCAGTGTTCAGTCGGGAAACACCATATATTTT.

This clone was observed a few times. Additional DNA sequences in this sample encode the identical CDR3. The chain recombines TRBV7-9 with TRBJ2-3; TRBD2 matches at 7 bases. This CDR3 comprises 14 residues. The germline V gene has CDR1 SEHNR and CDR2 FQNEAQ (reference sequence). With 5 bases clipped from V and 2 bases from J, the junction kept 4 bases outside the gene matches. The CDR3 coding sequence is TGTGCCAGCAGCCGGAGCGGGAACACAGATACGCAGTATTTT. Translated: CASSRSGNTDTQYF.